The 20 T cell receptor beta chains below come from one sample, sequenced in a study of blood T cells in healthy people across ages. Together with a sample-barcoded 5' primer, a J-beta primer mix was included in a second PCR lasting roughly 6 to 12 cycles. MiXCR, applied by TCRdb to the 5' RACE reads, yields one record per CDR3 protein. The data hold 1.4 million or so distinct CDR3 sequences, with 42% observed a single time. The material sequenced was blood. The receptor set was obtained from a woman between 18 and 29 years old in good health.

Of note for this clonotype: Germline and junction disagree at one end, which may indicate a read error. This chain connects TRBV7-8 to TRBJ2-1, with D perhaps matching TRBD2 (6 bases). The CDR3 length is 14 residues. Germline V gene data show CDR1 as SGHVS and CDR2 as FQNEAQ. The CDR3 is CASSLAGRYNGQFF. CDR3 sequence (DNA): TGTGCCAGCAGCTTAGCGGGGAGGTACAATGGGCAGTTCTTC.

The sample holds a few counts of this clonotype. The gene calls are TRBV12-3 or TRBV12-4 and TRBJ1-2; D may be TRBD1 (6 bases). Trimming cost V 5 bases and J 8 bases, with 15 bases left between them. The CDR3 covers 13 residues. The CDR3 nucleotides are TGTGCCAGCAGTGCTTACAGGGAGGGAGGCTACACCTTC. As protein: CASSAYREGGYTF.

J is TRBJ2-1 and V is TRBV6-5, with 10 positions matching TRBD2. Looked up from germline, CDR1 is MNHEY and CDR2 is SVGAGI. The CDR3 is made up of 13 amino acids. Trimming removed 7 bases from V and 7 bases from J; junction bases left unmatched: 4. The CDR3 protein is CASKGLALNEQFF. The CDR3 DNA reads as TGTGCCAGCAAGGGACTAGCGTTAAATGAGCAGTTCTTC.

The chain's CDR3 is CASGRARAEAFF. Here the CDR3 DNA reads TGTGCCAGCGGCAGGGCGAGGGCTGAAGCTTTCTTT. The rearrangement links TRBV7-9 to TRBJ1-1, with D possibly being TRBD1 (5 bases). With 8 bases removed from V and 6 bases from J, the gap between germline ends came to 13 bases. CDR1 is SEHNR, CDR2 FQNEAQ, per germline (reference sequence). The CDR3 extends over 12 amino acids.

The chain has TRBV10-3 and TRBJ2-7; TRBD1 might be the D (6 bases). Deletions cut 0 bases from V and 2 bases from J, with 14 bases between. The CDR3 is made up of 16 amino acids. Per germline, CDR1 ENHRY and CDR2 SYGVKD. The CDR3 region has the DNA TGTGCCATCAGTGAGTCTTCCGGGACACTAGCCTACGAGCAGTACTTC. This sequence encodes CAISESSGTLAYEQYF.

The chain is built from TRBV6-1 and TRBJ1-1; 9 bases are shared with TRBD1. The J segment lost 5 bases and the V segment lost 3 bases, leaving 7 bases of the junction unmatched. The CDR3 length is 15 residues. Germline V gene data show CDR1 as MNHNS and CDR2 as SASEGT. The CDR3 nucleotides read TGTGCCAGCAGTGAGGAACAGGGGGCAAGGACTGAAGCTTTCTTT. It codes for CASSEEQGARTEAFF.

This chain connects TRBV12-5 to TRBJ1-1; D is possibly TRBD1 (6 bases). Germline V lookup: CDR1 LGHNT, CDR2 FRNRAP. This CDR3 has 13 residues. Deletions cut 6 bases from V and 5 bases from J, with 13 bases between. The CDR3 DNA reads as TGTGCTAGTGGGGACAGTTCGAGGACTGAAGCTTTCTTT. It yields the protein CASGDSSRTEAFF.

There are a few counts of this clonotype. The chain combines TRBV12-3 or TRBV12-4 with TRBJ2-7, with D possibly TRBD2 on 5 matching bases. The CDR3 totals 15 residues. The V gene lost 4 bases and the J gene lost 3 bases, with 16 bases spanning the gap. CDR3 DNA: TGTGCCAGCAGTTCGAAAGGCCTAGCCTTCTACGAGCAGTACTTC. As protein: CASSSKGLAFYEQYF.

The V and J genes are TRBV7-2 and TRBJ1-5, with TRBD1 as a possible D gene (5 bases). Germline CDR1 and CDR2: SGHTA and FQGNSA. The CDR3 runs to 17 residues. V gave up 1 base and J gave up 0 bases, with 13 bases separating them. Here the CDR3 DNA reads TGTGCCAGCAGCTTAGATCCAGGGAGCTATAGCAATCAGCCCCAGCATTTT. Protein: CASSLDPGSYSNQPQHF. The full variable domain, rest sourced from reference TRBV7-2 and TRBJ1-5, is GAGVSQSPSNKVTEKGKDVELRCDPISGHTALYWYRQSLGQGLEFLIYFQGNSAPDKSGLPSDRFSAERTGGSVSTLTIQRTQQEDSAVYLCASSLDPGSYSNQPQHFGDGTRLSIL.

The chain joins TRBV12-3 or TRBV12-4 to TRBJ2-7; D remains ambiguous. Trimming took 1 base from V and 3 from J, leaving 10 bases between them. The CDR3 contains 14 residues. The CDR3 protein is CASSLGATYYEQYF. In DNA, the CDR3 is TGTGCCAGCAGTTTAGGGGCTACCTACTACGAGCAGTACTTC.

This clonotype was seen more than once but under ten times. The J gene is TRBJ2-2, the V gene TRBV4-2, with 10 positions matching TRBD1. With V trimmed by 3 bases and J by 4 bases, 5 bases remained unmatched. The CDR3 loop spans 16 amino acids. Germline CDR1 and CDR2: LGHNA and YNFKEQ. Written as DNA, the CDR3 is TGTGCCAGCAGCCAGCCGGGACAGGGGAGCACCGGGGAGCTGTTTTTT. Translating gives CASSQPGQGSTGELFF.

The genes are TRBV20-1 and TRBJ1-2, with a possible D match to TRBD1 (6 bases). Germline lookup yields CDR1 DFQATT and CDR2 SNEGSKA (reference sequence). This CDR3 has 13 amino acids. The V end was cut by 6 bases, the J end by 1 base, with 12 bases between. The CDR3 DNA reads TGCAGTGCAAGGAGGACAGTTAACTATGGCTACACCTTC. It translates to CSARRTVNYGYTF.

This clonotype was found a few times. The rearrangement uses TRBV12-3 or TRBV12-4 and TRBJ2-1, with D perhaps matching TRBD1 (5 bases). CDR3 length: 15 residues. Trimming took 3 bases from V and 0 from J, leaving 9 bases between them. CDR3 in amino acids: CASSFQGNSYNEQFF. The CDR3 DNA is TGTGCCAGCAGTTTTCAGGGAAACTCCTACAATGAGCAGTTCTTC.

The chain has TRBV7-9 and TRBJ1-1; D might be TRBD1 (5 bases). The CDR3 totals 15 residues. The germline V and J ends were trimmed by 5 bases and 1 base, with 14 bases remaining between them. Per the germline V gene, CDR1 is SEHNR and CDR2 is FQNEAQ (reference sequence). DNA of the CDR3: TGTGCCAGCAGCGCTACCACAGGTGAGAACACTGAAGCTTTCTTT. Protein sequence: CASSATTGENTEAFF.

CDR3 residues: CASSLRVEGPPLYEQFF. CDR3 nucleotide sequence: TGCGCCAGCAGCCTGAGGGTTGAGGGACCACCTCTCTATGAGCAGTTCTTC. The chain has TRBV5-1 and TRBJ2-1, with D perhaps matching TRBD1 or TRBD2 (5 bases each). Germline V gene lookup returns CDR1 SGHRS and CDR2 YFSETQ. This CDR3 region has 17 residues. Trimming shortened V by 4 bases and J by 8 bases, and 25 bases separated the two germline ends.

The rearrangement links TRBV9 to TRBJ2-1; maybe TRBD2 (6 bases). The CDR3 consists of 16 residues. Germline V lookup: CDR1 SGDLS, CDR2 YYNGEE. The V and J ends lost 0 bases and 1 base respectively, with 11 bases between them. The CDR3 sequence is CASSVGGVWSYNEQFF. CDR3 DNA: TGTGCCAGCAGCGTAGGGGGGGTCTGGTCCTACAATGAGCAGTTCTTC.

CDR3 protein: CASSQDRAGKNQPQHF. The CDR3 DNA sequence: TGCGCCAGCAGCCAAGATAGGGCCGGGAAAAATCAGCCCCAGCATTTT. The J gene is TRBJ1-5, the V gene TRBV4-3; D call uncertain. Trimming stripped 0 bases from V and 4 bases from J, with 13 bases between. Germline values: CDR1 LGHNA, CDR2 YSLEER. This CDR3 has 16 amino acids.

This clonotype was found a few times. The V gene is TRBV27, the J gene TRBJ1-5; D remains unclear. Germline assignment: CDR1 MNHEY and CDR2 SMNVEV (reference sequence). The V end lost 7 bases, the J end lost 2 bases, and 12 bases lay between the germline ends. There are 14 residues in the CDR3. Here the CDR3 reads CASNPRAGNQPQHF. CDR3 DNA: TGTGCCAGCAATCCTAGGGCCGGCAATCAGCCCCAGCATTTT.

This clonotype was recorded only once. V usage is TRBV13 and J usage is TRBJ1-1, with D uncertain. Deletions cut 4 bases from V and 0 bases from J, with 18 bases between. The CDR3 has 17 amino acids. Germline V lookup: CDR1 PRHDT, CDR2 FYEKMQ (reference sequence). The chain's CDR3 is CASSSRIYDIMNTEAFF. CDR3 bases: TGTGCCAGCAGCTCGAGAATTTACGACATCATGAACACTGAAGCTTTCTTT.

Worth noting for this clonotype: Because the CDR3's place on the DNA is in doubt, the DNA is left out and the CDR3 is given as listed by TCRdb. The chain combines TRBV12-3 or TRBV12-4 with TRBJ2-7; TRBD1 is the table's D call, not checked against the DNA. From its first to its last residue, the CDR3 has 14 amino acids. CDR3 protein: CASSSSDRGETQYF.